These 22 T cell receptor beta chains originate from one sample sequenced in a study of control samples from healthy donors and cancer patients. The table came from immunoSEQ multiplex PCR; TCRdb's copy has only in-frame clones and leaves some out. Of about 220,000 clones detected, 85% to 95% appear once; the ten largest clones hold 1.5%. Specimen: blood. These receptors all come from a man in his fifties or sixties in good health.

This chain joins TRBV28 and TRBJ2-5; D is uncertain. The V gene's germline CDR1 is MDHEN and CDR2 SYDVKM. This CDR3 has 12 amino acids. V dropped 6 bases and J dropped 4 bases, with 9 bases sitting between them. CDR3 nucleotides: TGTGCCAGCAGCCTCCCAGGAGAGACCCAGTACTTC. This codes for CASSLPGETQYF.

The chain uses TRBV4-1 and TRBJ2-4, with TRBD2 matching 14 bases. CDR3 length: 19 residues. The germline gives CDR1 MGHRA, CDR2 YSYEKL. V was clipped by 5 bases and J by 0 bases; unmatched bases: 9. CDR3 coding DNA: TGCGCCAGCAGCTTTCAGACTAGCGGGGGGGGCCTAGCCAAAAACATTCAGTACTTC. This codes for CASSFQTSGGGLAKNIQYF.

The chain is built from TRBV5-4 and TRBJ2-5, with 10 bases matching TRBD2. The CDR3 runs 15 residues. Germline lookup yields CDR1 SGHNT and CDR2 YYREEE (reference sequence). The V gene end was trimmed by 5 bases and the J gene end by 2 bases; junction bases not matched to a gene: 6. The CDR3 DNA reads as TGTGCCAGCAGTCGGAGCGGGGGGGAGCAAGAGACCCAGTACTTC. Protein: CASSRSGGEQETQYF.

This chain uses TRBV25-1 with TRBJ2-2; tentatively, D is TRBD2 (6 bases). Germline V gene data show CDR1 as MGHDK and CDR2 as SYGVNS. The CDR3 spans 13 residues. V was shortened by 4 bases and J by 6 bases, with 9 bases between the two germline ends. The CDR3 coding sequence is TGTGCCAGCAGTGTGGGAGGACCCGGGGAGCTGTTTTTT. Its protein is CASSVGGPGELFF.

The J gene is TRBJ2-5, the V gene TRBV15, with 9 nucleotides matching TRBD1. There are 17 residues in the CDR3. Trimming took 0 bases from V and 7 from J; bases not matched to a gene: 12. Germline-derived CDR1 and CDR2 are LNHNV and YYDKDF (reference sequence). This CDR3 is CATSRDDVRDRERTQYF. CDR3 in DNA: TGTGCCACCAGCAGAGATGATGTCCGGGACAGGGAACGGACCCAGTACTTC.

The CDR3 nucleotides read TGCAGCGTAACAGGGTTTACTGGGGCCAACGTCCTGACTTTC. Protein sequence: CSVTGFTGANVLTF. The chain carries TRBV29-1 and TRBJ2-6; D possibly corresponds to TRBD1 (6 bases). V shed 6 bases and J shed 2 bases, with 11 bases lying between them. The CDR3 extends over 14 amino acids. CDR1 SQVTM and CDR2 ANQGSEA come from the germline V gene.

The rearrangement uses TRBV28 and TRBJ2-7, with D possibly TRBD2 on 6 matching bases. The CDR3 contains 14 residues. V gave up 2 bases and J gave up 7 bases, with 15 bases separating them. Germline CDR1 MDHEN, CDR2 SYDVKM. CDR3 nucleotide sequence: TGTGCCAGCAGTTTAGCGGGGAGTTCGCGGGAGCAGTACGTC. Protein product: CASSLAGSSREQYV.

This clone appeared a few times. This rearrangement joins TRBV7-9 to TRBJ1-2; tentatively, D is TRBD1 (5 bases). The V and J ends lost 6 bases and 3 bases respectively, with 20 bases between them. This CDR3 region has 16 residues. In germline, CDR1 is SEHNR, CDR2 FQNEAQ (reference sequence). Here the CDR3 reads CASRFDRTEGDYGYTF. In DNA form, the CDR3 reads TGTGCCAGCAGATTCGACCGGACGGAAGGGGACTATGGCTACACCTTC.

This clone was observed a few times. This chain uses TRBV7-9 with TRBJ1-2; D may be TRBD1 (6 bases). Germline lookup yields CDR1 SEHNR and CDR2 FQNEAQ (reference sequence). This CDR3 comprises 13 residues. Trimming took 1 base from V and 4 from J, leaving 7 bases between them. The CDR3 here is CASSLEGGYGYTF. The CDR3 DNA sequence: TGTGCCAGCAGCTTAGAAGGGGGCTATGGCTACACCTTC. Together with reference TRBV7-9 and TRBJ1-2, the CDR3 gives the full variable domain: DTGVSQNPRHKITKRGQNVTFRCDPISEHNRLYWYRQTLGQGPEFLTYFQNEAQLEKSRLLSDRFSAERPKGSFSTLEIQRTEQGDSAMYLCASSLEGGYGYTFGSGTRLTVV.

V usage is TRBV2 and J usage is TRBJ1-1; 7 nucleotides match TRBD1. CDR3 length: 14 residues. Germline values: CDR1 SNHLY, CDR2 FYNNEI. With V trimmed by 4 bases and J by 5 bases, 7 bases remained unmatched. This chain's CDR3 is CASSAQGVGTEAFF. The DNA of the CDR3 is TGTGCCAGCAGTGCCCAGGGGGTAGGGACTGAAGCTTTCTTT.

The chain combines TRBV19 with TRBJ1-3; D is unclear. Trimming pared 3 bases from V and 4 bases from J, leaving 10 bases between. Germline assignment: CDR1 LNHDA and CDR2 SQIVND (reference sequence). The CDR3 contains 14 residues. Here the CDR3 reads CASSIGDSGNTIYF. The CDR3 bases are TGTGCCAGTAGTATCGGGGATTCCGGAAACACCATATATTTT. Full variable domain (outside the CDR3, taken from reference TRBV19 and TRBJ1-3): DGGITQSPKYLFRKEGQNVTLSCEQNLNHDAMYWYRQDPGQGLRLIYYSQIVNDFQKGDIAEGYSVSREKKESFPLTVTSAQKNPTAFYLCASSIGDSGNTIYFGEGSWLTVV.

The chain employs TRBV5-1 and TRBJ2-7; 7 bases map to TRBD1. The CDR3 has 15 amino acids. V was pared by 0 bases and J by 4 bases, with 7 bases of the junction left unmatched. Germline loops: CDR1 SGHRS, CDR2 YFSETQ. In DNA, the CDR3 is TGCGCCAGCAGCTTGGGTACAGGGGTGGCGTACGAGCAGTACTTC. This encodes CASSLGTGVAYEQYF.

The rearrangement joins TRBV27 to TRBJ2-3; D is uncertain. Germline loops: CDR1 MNHEY, CDR2 SMNVEV (reference sequence). This CDR3 comprises 15 residues. The V end was cut by 6 bases, the J end by 0 bases, with 13 bases between. CDR3: CASSHSALSTDTQYF. Here the CDR3 DNA reads TGTGCCAGCAGCCATTCTGCCTTGAGCACAGATACGCAGTATTTT.

This clone was counted a few times. The chain is built from TRBV6-6 and TRBJ1-5; D not certain. Trimming shortened V by 3 bases and J by 3 bases, and 9 bases separated the two germline ends. The CDR3 runs 14 residues. Germline V gene lookup returns CDR1 MNHNY and CDR2 SVGAGI (reference sequence). CDR3 bases: TGTGCCAGCAGTTATGGGCAGGTCAATCAGCCCCAGCATTTT. Its translation is CASSYGQVNQPQHF.

The chain combines TRBV10-3 with TRBJ1-1, with D possibly being TRBD1 (5 bases). The CDR3 is 13 residues long. Trimming shortened V by 7 bases and J by 4 bases, and 13 bases separated the two germline ends. Germline V gene data show CDR1 as ENHRY and CDR2 as SYGVKD. CDR3 protein: CAINPGAGTEAFF. The CDR3 DNA sequence: TGTGCCATCAATCCCGGGGCCGGCACTGAAGCTTTCTTT.

This clone was picked up one time. This rearrangement joins TRBV5-1 to TRBJ1-4; D gene ambiguous. Germline lookup yields CDR1 SGHRS and CDR2 YFSETQ. The CDR3 is 15 amino acids. V gave up 2 bases and J gave up 1 base, with 9 bases separating them. CDR3 protein: CASSFNGITNEKLFF. The CDR3 DNA sequence: TGCGCCAGCAGCTTCAACGGCATAACTAATGAAAAACTGTTTTTT.

The rearrangement uses TRBV29-1 and TRBJ1-2, with D perhaps matching TRBD1 (6 bases). This CDR3 has 12 residues. V lost 4 bases and J 8 bases, leaving 14 bases between the germline ends. Germline values: CDR1 SQVTM, CDR2 ANQGSEA. For the CDR3, the DNA is TGCAGCGTTGGACAGAGGGGGGGAGGCTACACCTTC. Protein sequence: CSVGQRGGGYTF.

The CDR3, as DNA: TGTGCCAGCAGCGGATTACAGGGGAACTATGGCTACACCTTC. This gives the protein CASSGLQGNYGYTF. The chain links TRBV11-2 to TRBJ1-2; TRBD1 agrees at 7 bases. Germline CDR1 and CDR2: SGHAT and FQNNGV. The CDR3 is 14 amino acids. V was clipped by 5 bases and J by 2 bases; unmatched bases: 5.

The rearrangement joins TRBV29-1 to TRBJ2-7; D may be TRBD1 (5 bases). The CDR3 has 13 residues. Trimming shortened V by 4 bases and J by 1 base, and 11 bases separated the two germline ends. CDR1 and CDR2 (germline): SQVTM, ANQGSEA. Here the CDR3 reads CSVGGAPSYEQYF. The DNA of the CDR3 is TGCAGCGTTGGTGGGGCTCCTTCCTACGAGCAGTACTTC.

The CDR3 DNA reads TGTGCCAGCAGCCGAAGACTAGCGGGGAAGGGAGATACGCAGTATTTT. Translating gives CASSRRLAGKGDTQYF. This chain connects TRBV3-1 (or the pseudogene TRBV3-2) to TRBJ2-3; 11 bases fit TRBD2. Germline trimming cut 4 bases from V and 5 bases from J; bases unmatched to any gene: 8. Germline-derived CDR1 and CDR2 are LGHDT and YNNKEL (reference sequence). The CDR3 is 16 amino acids.

The chain is built from TRBV21-1 and TRBJ1-1. TRBV21-1 is shown as a pseudogene. CDR3 length: 17 residues. CDR3 nucleotide sequence: TGTGCCAGCAGCAAAGAACCTCAAGGAGGGCCGAACACTGAAGCTTTCTTT. It specifies CASSKEPQGGPNTEAFF.

The CDR3 nucleotides read TGCGCCAGCAGCTTGGCCGAAGCGAACACCGGGGAGCTGTTTTTT. It translates to CASSLAEANTGELFF. The chain employs TRBV5-1 and TRBJ2-2; D gene uncertain. From germline, CDR1 is SGHRS and CDR2 YFSETQ. V was shortened by 0 bases and J by 0 bases, with 6 bases between the two germline ends. The length of the CDR3 is 15 residues.